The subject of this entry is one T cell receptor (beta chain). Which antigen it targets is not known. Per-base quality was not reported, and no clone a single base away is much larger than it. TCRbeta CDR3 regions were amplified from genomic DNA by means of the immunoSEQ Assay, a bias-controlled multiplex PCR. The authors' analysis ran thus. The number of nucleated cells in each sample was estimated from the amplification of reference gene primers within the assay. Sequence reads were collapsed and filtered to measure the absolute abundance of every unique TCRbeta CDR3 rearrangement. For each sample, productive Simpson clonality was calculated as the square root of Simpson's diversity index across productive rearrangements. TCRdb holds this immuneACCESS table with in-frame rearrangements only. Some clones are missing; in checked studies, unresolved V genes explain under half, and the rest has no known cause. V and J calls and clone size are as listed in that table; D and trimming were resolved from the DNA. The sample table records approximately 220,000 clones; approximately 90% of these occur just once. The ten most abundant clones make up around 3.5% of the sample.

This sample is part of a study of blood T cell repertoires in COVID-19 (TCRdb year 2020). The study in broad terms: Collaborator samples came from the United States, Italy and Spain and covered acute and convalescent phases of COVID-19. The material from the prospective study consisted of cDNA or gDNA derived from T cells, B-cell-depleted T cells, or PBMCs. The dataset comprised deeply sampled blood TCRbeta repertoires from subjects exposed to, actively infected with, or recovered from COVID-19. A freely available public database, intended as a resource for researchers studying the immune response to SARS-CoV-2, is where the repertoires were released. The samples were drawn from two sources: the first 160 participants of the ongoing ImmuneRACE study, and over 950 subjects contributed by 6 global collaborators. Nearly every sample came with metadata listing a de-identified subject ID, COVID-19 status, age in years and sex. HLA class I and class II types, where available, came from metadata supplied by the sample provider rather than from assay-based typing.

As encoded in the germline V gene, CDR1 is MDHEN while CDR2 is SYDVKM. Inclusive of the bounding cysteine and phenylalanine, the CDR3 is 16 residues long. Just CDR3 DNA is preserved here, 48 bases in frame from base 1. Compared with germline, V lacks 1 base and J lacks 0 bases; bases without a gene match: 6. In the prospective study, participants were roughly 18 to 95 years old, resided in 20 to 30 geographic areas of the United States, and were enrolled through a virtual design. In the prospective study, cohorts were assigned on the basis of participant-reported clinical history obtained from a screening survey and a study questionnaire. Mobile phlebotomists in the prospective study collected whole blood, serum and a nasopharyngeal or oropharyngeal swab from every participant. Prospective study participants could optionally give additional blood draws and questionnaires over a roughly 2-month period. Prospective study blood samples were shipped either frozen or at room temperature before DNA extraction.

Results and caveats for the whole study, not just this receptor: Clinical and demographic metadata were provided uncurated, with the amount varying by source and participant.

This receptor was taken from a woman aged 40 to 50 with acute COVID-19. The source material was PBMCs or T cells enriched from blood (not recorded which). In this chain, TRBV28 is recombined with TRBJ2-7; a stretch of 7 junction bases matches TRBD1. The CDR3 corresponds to CASSLLGTAVSYEQYF. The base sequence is TGTGCCAGCAGTTTATTAGGGACAGCAGTCTCCTACGAGCAGTACTTC. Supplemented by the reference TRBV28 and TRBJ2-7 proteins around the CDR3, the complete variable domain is DVKVTQSSRYLVKRTGEKVFLECVQDMDHENMFWYRQDPGLGLRLIYFSYDVKMKEKGDIPEGYSVSREKKERFSLILESASTNQTSMYLCASSLLGTAVSYEQYFGPGTRLTVT.